The 2 T cell receptor beta chains below were found in one sample sequenced in a study of vaccination and CD4 T cells after COVID-19. Once obtained from cultured CD4+ T cells, the DNA was sequenced using the Oncomine TCR Beta short-read assay. Genomic DNA was isolated from CD4+ T cells that had been cultured. TCRdb independently ran MiXCR on the PCR reads; one entry per CDR3 protein. The table shows some 10,000 distinct CDR3 sequences, with under 35% occurring only once. Treatment given: roughly ten-day PBMC culture with coronavirus spike peptide pools or control peptides (ViraFEST assay). An unexposed donor provided the CD4+ T cells, which were collected before the COVID-19 pandemic (2011-2018). No cognate antigen is known for these TCRs. The source material was CD4+ T cells from blood, cultured in vitro. The receptors here all came from a human donor in good health.

This chain connects TRBV6-1 to TRBJ2-1; a weak D match, TRBD1 (7 bases). CDR3 length equals 15 residues. V lost 10 bases to trimming and J lost 7 bases, with 23 bases between them. Germline V gene sequence: CDR1 MNHNS, CDR2 SASEGT. The CDR3 is CATRSTGVQGNEQFF. For the CDR3, the DNA is TGTGCCACGCGCTCGACGGGGGTACAGGGGAATGAGCAGTTCTTC.

This clonotype was counted only a few times. V and J are TRBV19 and TRBJ1-6; 7 bases line up with TRBD1. J lost 8 bases, V lost 4 bases, and 5 bases had no gene match. CDR3 length: 14 residues. CDR1 and CDR2 (germline): LNHDA, SQIVND (reference sequence). The CDR3 loop is CASSKQGRDSPLHF. CDR3 nucleotide sequence: TGTGCCAGTAGTAAACAGGGGCGGGATTCACCCCTCCACTTT.